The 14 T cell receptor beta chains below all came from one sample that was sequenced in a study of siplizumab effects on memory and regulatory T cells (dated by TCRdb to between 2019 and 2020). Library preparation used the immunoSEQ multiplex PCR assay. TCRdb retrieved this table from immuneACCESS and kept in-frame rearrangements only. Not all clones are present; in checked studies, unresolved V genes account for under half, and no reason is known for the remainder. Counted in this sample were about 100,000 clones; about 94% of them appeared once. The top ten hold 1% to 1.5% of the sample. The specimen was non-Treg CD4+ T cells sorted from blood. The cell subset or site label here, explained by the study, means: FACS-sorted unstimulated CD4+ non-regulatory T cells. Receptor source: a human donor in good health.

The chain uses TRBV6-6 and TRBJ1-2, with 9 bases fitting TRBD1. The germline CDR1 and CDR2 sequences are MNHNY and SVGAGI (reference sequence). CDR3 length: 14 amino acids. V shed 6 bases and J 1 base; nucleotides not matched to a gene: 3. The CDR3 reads CASRQGADNYGYTF. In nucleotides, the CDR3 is TGTGCCAGCAGACAGGGGGCGGATAACTATGGCTACACCTTC.

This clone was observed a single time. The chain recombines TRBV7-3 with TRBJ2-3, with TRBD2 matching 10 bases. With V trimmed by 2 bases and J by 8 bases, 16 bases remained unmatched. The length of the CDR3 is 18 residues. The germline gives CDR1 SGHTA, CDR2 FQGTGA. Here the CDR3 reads CASSLFPLAGEMGVTQYF. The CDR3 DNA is TGTGCCAGCAGCTTATTCCCCCTAGCGGGAGAAATGGGAGTTACGCAGTATTTT.

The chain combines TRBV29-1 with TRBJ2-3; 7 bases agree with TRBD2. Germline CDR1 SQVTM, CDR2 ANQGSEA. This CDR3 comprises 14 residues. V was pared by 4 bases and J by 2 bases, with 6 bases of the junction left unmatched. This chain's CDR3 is CSVGGRGITDTQYF. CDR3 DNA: TGCAGCGTTGGTGGGCGGGGGATCACAGATACGCAGTATTTT.

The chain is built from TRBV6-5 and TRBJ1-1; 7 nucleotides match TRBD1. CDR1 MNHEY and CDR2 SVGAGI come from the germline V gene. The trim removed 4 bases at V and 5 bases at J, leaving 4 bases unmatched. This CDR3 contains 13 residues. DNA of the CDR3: TGTGCCAGCAGTTTGACAGGGAGGACTGAAGCTTTCTTT. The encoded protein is CASSLTGRTEAFF.

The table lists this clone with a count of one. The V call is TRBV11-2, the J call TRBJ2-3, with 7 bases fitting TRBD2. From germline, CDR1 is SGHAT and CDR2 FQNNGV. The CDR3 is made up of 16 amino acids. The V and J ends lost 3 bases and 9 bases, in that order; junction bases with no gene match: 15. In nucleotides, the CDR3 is TGTGCCAGCAGCTTCGGTCTAGCGGACGAAATCGGGACGCAGTATTTT. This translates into CASSFGLADEIGTQYF.

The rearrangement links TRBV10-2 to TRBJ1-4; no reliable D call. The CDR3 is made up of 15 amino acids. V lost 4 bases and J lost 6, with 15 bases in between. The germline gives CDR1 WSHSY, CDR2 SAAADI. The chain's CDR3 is CASSGHSKGDEKLFF. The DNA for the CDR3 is TGCGCCAGCAGTGGTCATTCAAAGGGAGATGAAAAACTGTTTTTT.

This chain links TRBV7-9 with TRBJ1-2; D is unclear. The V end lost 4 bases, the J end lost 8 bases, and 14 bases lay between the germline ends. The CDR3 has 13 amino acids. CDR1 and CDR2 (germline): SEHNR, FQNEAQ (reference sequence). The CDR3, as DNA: TGTGCCAGCAGCTCACGGACTTTCGAGGGCTACACCTTC. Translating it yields CASSSRTFEGYTF.

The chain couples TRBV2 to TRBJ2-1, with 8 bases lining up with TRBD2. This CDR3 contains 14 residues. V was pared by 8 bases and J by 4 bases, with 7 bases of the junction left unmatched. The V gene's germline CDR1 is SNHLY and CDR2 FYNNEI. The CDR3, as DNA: TGTGCCAGCGGTCCTAGCGGGTTATACAATGAGCAGTTCTTC. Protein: CASGPSGLYNEQFF.

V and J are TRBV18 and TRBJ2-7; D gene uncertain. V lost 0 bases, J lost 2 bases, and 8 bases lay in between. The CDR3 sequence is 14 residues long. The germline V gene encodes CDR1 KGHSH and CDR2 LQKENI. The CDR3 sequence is CASSPPIGTYEQYF. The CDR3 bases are TGTGCCAGCTCACCACCGATCGGAACCTACGAGCAGTACTTC.

The chain's CDR3 is CASSLTFSASGSFGGQYF. The CDR3 bases are TGTGCCAGCAGTTTAACATTCTCAGCCAGCGGGAGCTTCGGGGGGCAGTATTTT. J is TRBJ2-3 and V is TRBV27; 8 bases are a match to TRBD2. CDR1 and CDR2 (germline): MNHEY, SMNVEV (reference sequence). The ends lost 2 bases at V and 11 bases at J; junction bases unmatched: 21. CDR3 length: 18 amino acids.

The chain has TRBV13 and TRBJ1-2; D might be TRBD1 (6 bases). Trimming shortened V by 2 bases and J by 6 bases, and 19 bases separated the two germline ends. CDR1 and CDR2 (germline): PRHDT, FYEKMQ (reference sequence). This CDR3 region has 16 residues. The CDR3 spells CASSLKVPSGEDGYTF. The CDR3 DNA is TGTGCCAGCAGCTTAAAGGTCCCGTCAGGGGAGGATGGCTACACCTTC.

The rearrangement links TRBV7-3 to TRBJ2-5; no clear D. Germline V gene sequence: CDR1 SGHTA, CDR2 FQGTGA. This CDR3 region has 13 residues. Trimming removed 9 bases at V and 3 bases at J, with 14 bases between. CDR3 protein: CASARRTEETQYF. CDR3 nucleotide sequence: TGTGCCAGTGCAAGGAGAACGGAAGAGACCCAGTACTTC.

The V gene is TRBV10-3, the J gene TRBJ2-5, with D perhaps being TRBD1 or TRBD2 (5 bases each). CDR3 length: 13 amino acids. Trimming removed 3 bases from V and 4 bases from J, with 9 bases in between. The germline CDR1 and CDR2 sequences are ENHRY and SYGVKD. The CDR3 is CAISDPGRETQYF. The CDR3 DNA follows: TGTGCCATCAGTGACCCGGGGCGAGAGACCCAGTACTTC.

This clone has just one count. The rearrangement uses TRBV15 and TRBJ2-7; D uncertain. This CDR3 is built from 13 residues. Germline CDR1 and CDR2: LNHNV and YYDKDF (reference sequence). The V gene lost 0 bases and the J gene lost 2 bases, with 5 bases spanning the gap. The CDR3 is CATSRDKPYEQYF. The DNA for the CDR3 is TGTGCCACCAGCAGAGATAAGCCCTACGAGCAGTACTTC.